The present entry profiles one T cell receptor (beta chain) with its context. These data come from a study of blood T cell repertoires in COVID-19. Generated by immunoSEQ multiplex PCR, the TCRdb table keeps only in-frame clones and is missing some. The data show more than 200,000 clones, about nine tenths seen once. Germline V gene sequence: CDR1 SGHDN, CDR2 FVKESK. V was pared by 5 bases and J by 0 bases, with 8 bases of the junction left unmatched. The CDR3 extends over 16 amino acids. Sample: peripheral blood. This receptor was taken from a man at least 80 years old with acute or convalescent COVID-19. The chain links TRBV14 to TRBJ2-5; 8 bases match TRBD2. The CDR3 region is CASSIGLAVYQETQYF. The CDR3 nucleotides are TGTGCCAGCAGCATCGGACTAGCAGTGTACCAAGAGACCCAGTACTTC.